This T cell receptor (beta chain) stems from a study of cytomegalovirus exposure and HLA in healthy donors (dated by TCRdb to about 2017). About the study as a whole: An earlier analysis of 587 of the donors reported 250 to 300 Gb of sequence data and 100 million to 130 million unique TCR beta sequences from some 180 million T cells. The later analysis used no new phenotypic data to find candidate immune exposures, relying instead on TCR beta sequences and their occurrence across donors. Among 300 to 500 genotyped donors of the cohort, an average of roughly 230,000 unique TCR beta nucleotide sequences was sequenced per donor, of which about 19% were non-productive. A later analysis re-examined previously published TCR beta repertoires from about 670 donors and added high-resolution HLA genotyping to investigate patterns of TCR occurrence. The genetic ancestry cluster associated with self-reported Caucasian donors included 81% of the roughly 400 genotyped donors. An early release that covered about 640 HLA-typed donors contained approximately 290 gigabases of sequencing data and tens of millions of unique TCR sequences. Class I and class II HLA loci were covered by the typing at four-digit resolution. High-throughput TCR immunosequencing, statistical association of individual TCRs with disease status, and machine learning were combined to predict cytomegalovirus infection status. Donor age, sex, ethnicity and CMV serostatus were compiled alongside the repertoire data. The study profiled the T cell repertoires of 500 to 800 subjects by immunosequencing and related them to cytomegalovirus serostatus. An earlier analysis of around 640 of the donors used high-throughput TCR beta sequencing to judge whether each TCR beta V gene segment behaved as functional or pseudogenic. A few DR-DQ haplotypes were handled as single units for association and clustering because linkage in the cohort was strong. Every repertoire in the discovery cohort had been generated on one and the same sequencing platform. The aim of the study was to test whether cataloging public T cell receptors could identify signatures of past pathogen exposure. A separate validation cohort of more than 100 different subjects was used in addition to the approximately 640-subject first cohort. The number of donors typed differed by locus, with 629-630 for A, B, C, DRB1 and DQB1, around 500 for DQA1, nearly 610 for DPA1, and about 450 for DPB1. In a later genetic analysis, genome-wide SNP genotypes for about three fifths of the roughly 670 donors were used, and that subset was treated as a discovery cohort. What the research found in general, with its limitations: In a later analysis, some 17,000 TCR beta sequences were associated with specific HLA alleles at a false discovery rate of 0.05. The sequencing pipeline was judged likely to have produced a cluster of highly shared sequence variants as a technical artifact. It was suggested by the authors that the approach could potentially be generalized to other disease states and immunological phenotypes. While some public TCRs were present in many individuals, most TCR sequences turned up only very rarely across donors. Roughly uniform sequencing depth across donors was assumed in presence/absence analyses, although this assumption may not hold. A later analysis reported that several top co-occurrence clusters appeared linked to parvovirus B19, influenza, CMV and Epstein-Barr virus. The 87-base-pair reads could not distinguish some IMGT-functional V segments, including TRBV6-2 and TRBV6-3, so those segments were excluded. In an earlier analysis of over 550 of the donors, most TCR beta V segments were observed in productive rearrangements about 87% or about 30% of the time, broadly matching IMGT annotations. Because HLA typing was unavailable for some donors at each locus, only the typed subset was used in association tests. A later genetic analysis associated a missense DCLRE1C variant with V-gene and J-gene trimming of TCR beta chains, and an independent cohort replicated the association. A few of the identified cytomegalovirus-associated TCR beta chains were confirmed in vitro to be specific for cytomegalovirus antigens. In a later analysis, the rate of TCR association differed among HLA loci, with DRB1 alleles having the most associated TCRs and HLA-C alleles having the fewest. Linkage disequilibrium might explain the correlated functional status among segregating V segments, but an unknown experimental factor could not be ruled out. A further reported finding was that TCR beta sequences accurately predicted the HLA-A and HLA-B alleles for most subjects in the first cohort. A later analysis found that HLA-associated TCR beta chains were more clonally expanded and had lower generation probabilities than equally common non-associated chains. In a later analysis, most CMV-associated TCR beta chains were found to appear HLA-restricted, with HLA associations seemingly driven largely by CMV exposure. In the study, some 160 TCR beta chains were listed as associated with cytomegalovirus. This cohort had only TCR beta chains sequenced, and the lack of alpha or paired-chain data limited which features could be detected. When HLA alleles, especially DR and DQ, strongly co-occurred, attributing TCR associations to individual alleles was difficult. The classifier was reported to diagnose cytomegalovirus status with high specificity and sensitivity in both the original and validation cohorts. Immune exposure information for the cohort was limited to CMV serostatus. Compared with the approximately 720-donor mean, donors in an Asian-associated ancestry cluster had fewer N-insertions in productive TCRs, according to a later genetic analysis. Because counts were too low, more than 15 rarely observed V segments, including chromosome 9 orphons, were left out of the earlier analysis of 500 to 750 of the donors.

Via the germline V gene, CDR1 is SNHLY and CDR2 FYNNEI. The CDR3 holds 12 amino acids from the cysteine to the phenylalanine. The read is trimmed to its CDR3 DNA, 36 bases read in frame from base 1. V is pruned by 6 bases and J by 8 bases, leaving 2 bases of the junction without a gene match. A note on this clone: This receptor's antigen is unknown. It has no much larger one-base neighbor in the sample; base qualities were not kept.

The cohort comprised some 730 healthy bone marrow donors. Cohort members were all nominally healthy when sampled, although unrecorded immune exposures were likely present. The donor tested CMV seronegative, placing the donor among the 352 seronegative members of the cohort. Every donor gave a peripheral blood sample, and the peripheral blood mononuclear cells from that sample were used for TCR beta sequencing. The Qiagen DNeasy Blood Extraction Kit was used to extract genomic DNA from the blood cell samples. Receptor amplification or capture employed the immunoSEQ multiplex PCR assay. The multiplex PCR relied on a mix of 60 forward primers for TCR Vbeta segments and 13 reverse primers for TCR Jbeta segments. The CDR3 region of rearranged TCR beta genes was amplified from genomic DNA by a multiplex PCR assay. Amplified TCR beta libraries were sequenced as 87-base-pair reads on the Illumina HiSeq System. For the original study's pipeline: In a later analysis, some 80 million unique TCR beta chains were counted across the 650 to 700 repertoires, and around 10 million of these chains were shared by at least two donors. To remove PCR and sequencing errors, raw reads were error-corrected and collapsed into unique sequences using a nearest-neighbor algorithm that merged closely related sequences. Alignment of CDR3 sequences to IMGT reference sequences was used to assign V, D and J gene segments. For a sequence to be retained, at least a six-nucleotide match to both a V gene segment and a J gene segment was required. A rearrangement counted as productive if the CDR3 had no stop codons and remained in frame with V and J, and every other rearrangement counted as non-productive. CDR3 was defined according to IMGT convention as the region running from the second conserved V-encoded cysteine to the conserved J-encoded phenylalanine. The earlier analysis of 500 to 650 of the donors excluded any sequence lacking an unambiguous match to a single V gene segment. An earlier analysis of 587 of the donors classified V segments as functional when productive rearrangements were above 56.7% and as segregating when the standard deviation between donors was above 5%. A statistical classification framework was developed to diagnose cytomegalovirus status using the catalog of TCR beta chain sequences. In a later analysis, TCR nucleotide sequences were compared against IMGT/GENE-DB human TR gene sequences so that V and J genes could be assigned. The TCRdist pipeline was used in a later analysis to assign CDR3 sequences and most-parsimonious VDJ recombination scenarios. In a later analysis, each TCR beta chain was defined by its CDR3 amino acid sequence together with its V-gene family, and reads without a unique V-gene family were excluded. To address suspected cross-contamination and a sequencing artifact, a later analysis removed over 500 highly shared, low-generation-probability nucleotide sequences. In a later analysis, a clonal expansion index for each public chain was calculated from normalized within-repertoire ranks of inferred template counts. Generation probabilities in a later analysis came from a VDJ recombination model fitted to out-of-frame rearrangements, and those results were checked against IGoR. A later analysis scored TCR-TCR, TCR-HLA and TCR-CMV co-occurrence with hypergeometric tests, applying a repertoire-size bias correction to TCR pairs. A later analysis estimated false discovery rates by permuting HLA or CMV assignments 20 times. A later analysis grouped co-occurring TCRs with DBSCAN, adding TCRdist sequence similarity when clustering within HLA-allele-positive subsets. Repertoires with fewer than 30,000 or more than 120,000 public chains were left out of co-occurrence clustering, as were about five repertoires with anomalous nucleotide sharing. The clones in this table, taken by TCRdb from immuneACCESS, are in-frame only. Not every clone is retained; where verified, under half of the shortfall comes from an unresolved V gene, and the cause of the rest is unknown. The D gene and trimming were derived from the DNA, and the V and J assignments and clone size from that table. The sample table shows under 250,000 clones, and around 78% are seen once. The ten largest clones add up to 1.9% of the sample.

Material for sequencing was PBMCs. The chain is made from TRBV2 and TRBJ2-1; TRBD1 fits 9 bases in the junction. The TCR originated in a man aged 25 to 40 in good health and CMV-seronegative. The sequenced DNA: TGTGCCAGCAGAACAGGGGGCTATGAGCAGTTCTTC. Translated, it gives CASRTGGYEQFF.